This T cell receptor beta chain is drawn from a study of T cell repertoires in aging, cancer and after chemotherapy. Across the whole study: Healthy donor repertoires were recorded over several months to years and showed clear clonal overlap.

The V end was cut by 2 bases, the J end by 1 base, with 11 bases between. Looked up from germline, CDR1 is SGHRS and CDR2 is YFSETQ. The CDR3 has 15 residues. Regarding the study as a whole: Compared with age-matched healthy donors, untreated hematological or solid cancer patients showed higher blood TCR clonality.

This clonotype was seen more than once but under ten times. Its antigen is unknown. A mixed TRB-A/B primer pool amplified rearranged TRB by multiplex touch-down PCR. TCRdb re-called the multiplex PCR reads through MiXCR, storing one row per CDR3 protein. The sample has 4,800 or so distinct CDR3 sequences; 25% to 30% are singletons. The template was genomic DNA from peripheral blood, not RNA. The sequence was obtained from a human donor in good health. Specimen: blood. V usage is TRBV5-1 and J usage is TRBJ2-3; TRBD2 might be the D (5 bases). The CDR3 spells CASSFPPGGTDTQYF. CDR3 DNA sequence: TGCGCCAGCAGCTTCCCGCCCGGGGGCACAGATACGCAGTATTTT.